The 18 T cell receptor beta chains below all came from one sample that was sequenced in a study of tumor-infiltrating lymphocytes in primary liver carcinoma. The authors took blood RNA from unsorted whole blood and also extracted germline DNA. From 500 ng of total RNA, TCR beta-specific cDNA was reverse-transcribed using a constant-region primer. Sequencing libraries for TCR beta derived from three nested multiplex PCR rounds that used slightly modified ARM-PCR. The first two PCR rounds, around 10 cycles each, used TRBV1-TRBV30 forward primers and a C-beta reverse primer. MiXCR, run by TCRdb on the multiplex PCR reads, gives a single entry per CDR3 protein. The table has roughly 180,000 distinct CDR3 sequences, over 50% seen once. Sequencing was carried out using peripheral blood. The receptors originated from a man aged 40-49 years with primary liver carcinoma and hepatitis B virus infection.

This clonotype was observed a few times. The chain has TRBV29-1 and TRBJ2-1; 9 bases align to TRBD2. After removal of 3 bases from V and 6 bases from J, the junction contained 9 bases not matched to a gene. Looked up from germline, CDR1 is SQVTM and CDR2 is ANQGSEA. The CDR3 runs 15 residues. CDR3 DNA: TGCAGCGTTGAGGGGGCGGGAGGGCCGCTCAATGAGCAGTTCTTC. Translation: CSVEGAGGPLNEQFF.

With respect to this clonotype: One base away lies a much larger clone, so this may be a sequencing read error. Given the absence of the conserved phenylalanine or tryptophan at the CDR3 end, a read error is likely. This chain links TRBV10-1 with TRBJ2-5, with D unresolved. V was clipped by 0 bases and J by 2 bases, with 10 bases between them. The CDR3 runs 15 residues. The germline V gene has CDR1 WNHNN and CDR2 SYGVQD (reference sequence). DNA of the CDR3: TGCGCCAGCAGTGAGTCGGGTTATGGACAAGAGACCCAGTACTCC. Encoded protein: CASSESGYGQETQYS.

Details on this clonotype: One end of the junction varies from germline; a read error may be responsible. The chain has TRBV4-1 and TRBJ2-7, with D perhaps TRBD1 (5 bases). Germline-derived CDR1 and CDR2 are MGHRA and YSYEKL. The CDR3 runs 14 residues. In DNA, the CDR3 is TGCGCCAACAGCCAAGGGGCCTTTACTTACGAGCAGTACTTC. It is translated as CANSQGAFTYEQYF.

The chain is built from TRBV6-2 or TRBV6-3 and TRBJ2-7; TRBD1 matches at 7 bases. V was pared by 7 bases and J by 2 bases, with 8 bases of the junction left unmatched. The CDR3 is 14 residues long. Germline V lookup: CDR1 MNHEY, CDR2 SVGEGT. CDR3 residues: CASKAWTGPYEQYF. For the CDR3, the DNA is TGTGCCAGCAAAGCATGGACAGGACCCTACGAGCAGTACTTC.

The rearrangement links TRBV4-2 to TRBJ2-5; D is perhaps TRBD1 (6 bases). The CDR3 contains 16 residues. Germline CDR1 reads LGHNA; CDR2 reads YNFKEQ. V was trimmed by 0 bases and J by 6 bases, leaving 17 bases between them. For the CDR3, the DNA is TGTGCCAGCAGCCAAGATTTTGGGGGCGCTTTTAAGACCCAGTACTTC. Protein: CASSQDFGGAFKTQYF.

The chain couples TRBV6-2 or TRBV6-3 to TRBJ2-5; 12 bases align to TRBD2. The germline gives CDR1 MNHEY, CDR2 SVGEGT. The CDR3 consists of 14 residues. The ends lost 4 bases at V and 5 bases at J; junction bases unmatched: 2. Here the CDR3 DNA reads TGTGCCAGCAGTTCTAGCGGGAGGGGGGAGACCCAGTACTTC. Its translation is CASSSSGRGETQYF.

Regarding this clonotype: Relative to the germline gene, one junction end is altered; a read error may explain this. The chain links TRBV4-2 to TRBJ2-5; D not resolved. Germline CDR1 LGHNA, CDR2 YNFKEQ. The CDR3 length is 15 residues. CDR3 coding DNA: TGTGCCGGCAGCCAAGAGTGGCCACTTCAAGAGACCCAGTACTTC. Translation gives CAGSQEWPLQETQYF.

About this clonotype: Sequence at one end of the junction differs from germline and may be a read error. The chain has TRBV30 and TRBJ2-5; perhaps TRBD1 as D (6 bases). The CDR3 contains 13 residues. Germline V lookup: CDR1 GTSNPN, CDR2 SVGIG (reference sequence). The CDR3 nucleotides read TGTGCCTGGAGTGTAAACAGGGTCGAGACCCAGTACTTT. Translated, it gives CAWSVNRVETQYF.

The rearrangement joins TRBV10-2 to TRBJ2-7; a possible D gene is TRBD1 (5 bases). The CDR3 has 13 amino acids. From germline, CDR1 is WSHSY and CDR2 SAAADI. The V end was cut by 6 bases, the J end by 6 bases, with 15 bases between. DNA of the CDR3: TGCGCCAGCAGGTTAACTCAGGGTACCGAGCAGTACTTC. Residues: CASRLTQGTEQYF.

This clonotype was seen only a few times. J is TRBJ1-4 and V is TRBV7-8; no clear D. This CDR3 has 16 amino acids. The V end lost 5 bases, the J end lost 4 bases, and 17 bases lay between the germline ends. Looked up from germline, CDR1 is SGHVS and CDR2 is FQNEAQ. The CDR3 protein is CASSPSGGRYNEKLFF. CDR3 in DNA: TGTGCCAGCAGCCCCTCAGGCGGGAGGTATAATGAAAAACTGTTTTTT.

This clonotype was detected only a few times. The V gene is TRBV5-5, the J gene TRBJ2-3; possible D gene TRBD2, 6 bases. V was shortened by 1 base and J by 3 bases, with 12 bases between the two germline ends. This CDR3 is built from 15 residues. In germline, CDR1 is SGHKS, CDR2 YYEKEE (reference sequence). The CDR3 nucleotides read TGTGCCAGCAGCTTGATCGCGGGAACAACAGATACGCAGTATTTT. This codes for CASSLIAGTTDTQYF.

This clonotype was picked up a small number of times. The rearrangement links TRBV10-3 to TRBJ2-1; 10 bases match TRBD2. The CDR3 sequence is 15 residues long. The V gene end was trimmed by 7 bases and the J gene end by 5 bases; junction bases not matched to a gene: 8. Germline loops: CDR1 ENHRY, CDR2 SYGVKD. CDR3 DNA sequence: TGTGCCATCAAAGGGGGGCTAGCGGGGGACAATGAGCAGTTCTTC. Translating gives CAIKGGLAGDNEQFF.

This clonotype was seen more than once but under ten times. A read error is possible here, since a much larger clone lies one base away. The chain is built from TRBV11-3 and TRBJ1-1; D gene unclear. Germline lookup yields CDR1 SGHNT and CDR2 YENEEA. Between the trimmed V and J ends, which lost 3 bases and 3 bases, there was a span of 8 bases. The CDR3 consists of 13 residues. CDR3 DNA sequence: TGTGCCAGCAGCTTGCTCCCGGACACTGAAGCTTTCTTT. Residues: CASSLLPDTEAFF.

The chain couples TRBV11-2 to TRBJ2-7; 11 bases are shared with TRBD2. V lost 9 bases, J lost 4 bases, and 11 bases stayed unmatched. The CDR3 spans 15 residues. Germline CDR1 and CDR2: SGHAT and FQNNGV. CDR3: CARRSLAGGRYEQYF. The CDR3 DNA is TGTGCCAGAAGAAGCCTAGCGGGAGGCCGATACGAGCAGTACTTC.

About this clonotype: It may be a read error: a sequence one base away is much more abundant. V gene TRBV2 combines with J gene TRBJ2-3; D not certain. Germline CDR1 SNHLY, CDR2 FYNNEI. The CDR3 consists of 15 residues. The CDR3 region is CTSRSSQLSTDTQYF. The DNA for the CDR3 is TGTACCAGCCGGTCGTCCCAGTTATCCACAGATACGCAGTATTTT.

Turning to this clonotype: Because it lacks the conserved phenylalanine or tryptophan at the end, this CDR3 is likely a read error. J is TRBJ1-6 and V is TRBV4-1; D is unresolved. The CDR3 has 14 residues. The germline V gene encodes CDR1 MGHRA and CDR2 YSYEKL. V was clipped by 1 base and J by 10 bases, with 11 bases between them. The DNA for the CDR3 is TGCGCCAGCAGCCAAGGACACCCAGGATCACCCCTCCACGTT. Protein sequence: CASSQGHPGSPLHV.

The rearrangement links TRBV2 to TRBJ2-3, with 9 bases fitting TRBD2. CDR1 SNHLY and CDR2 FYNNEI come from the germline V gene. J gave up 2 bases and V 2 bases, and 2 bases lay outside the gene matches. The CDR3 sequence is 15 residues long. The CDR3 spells CASSELAGTTDTQYF. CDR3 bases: TGTGCCAGCAGTGAACTAGCGGGGACCACAGATACGCAGTATTTT.

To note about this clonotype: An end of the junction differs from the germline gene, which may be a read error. CDR3 amino acids: CASSSEGFDHGYTF. CDR3 DNA: TGTGCCAGTAGCTCAGAGGGTTTTGACCATGGCTACACCTTC. The chain recombines TRBV11-2 with TRBJ1-2, with D uncertain. Per germline, CDR1 SGHAT and CDR2 FQNNGV. The CDR3 length is 14 residues.